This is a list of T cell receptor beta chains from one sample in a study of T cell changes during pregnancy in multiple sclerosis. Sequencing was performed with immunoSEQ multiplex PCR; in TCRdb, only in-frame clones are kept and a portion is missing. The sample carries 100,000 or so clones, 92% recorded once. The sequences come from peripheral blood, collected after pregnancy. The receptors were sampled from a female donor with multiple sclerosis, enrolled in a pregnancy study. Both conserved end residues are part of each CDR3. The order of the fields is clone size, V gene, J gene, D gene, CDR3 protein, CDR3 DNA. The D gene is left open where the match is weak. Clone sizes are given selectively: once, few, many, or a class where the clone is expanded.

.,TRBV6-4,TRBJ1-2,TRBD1,CASSHGTGEGYTF,TGTGCCAGCAGCCACGGGACAGGGGAAGGCTACACCTTC
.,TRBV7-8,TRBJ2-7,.,CASSLMTGSYEQYF,TGTGCCAGCAGTTTAATGACAGGATCTTACGAGCAGTACTTC
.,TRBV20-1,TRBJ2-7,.,CSAATPYEQYF,TGCAGTGCTGCTACCCCCTACGAGCAGTACTTC
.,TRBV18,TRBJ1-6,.,CASSRAWISDSPLHF,TGTGCCAGCTCACGGGCTTGGATTTCGGATTCACCCCTCCACTTT
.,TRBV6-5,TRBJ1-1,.,CASSYGTGRNTEAFF,TGTGCCAGCAGTTACGGTACAGGGAGGAACACTGAAGCTTTCTTT
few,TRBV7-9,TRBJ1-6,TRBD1,CASSARKGAEYSYNSPLHF,TGTGCCAGCAGCGCTAGGAAGGGGGCTGAGTACTCCTATAATTCACCCCTCCACTTT
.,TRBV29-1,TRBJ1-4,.,CSVEGSGATNEKLFF,TGCAGCGTTGAGGGCTCGGGGGCAACTAATGAAAAACTGTTTTTT
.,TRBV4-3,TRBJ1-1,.,CASSKSRNTEAFF,TGCGCCAGCAGCAAGAGTAGGAACACTGAAGCTTTCTTT
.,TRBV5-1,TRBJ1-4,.,CASSLGWSGQRSANEKLFF,TGCGCCAGCAGCTTGGGTTGGTCGGGACAAAGATCTGCTAATGAAAAACTGTTTTTT
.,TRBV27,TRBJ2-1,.,CASRAGLGTREQFF,TGTGCCAGCCGCGCAGGGTTGGGTACGAGGGAGCAGTTCTTC
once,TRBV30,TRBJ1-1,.,CAWTDWGQGTEAFF,TGTGCCTGGACCGATTGGGGGCAGGGGACTGAAGCTTTCTTT
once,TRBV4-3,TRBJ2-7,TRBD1,CASSQHRGVYEQYF,TGCGCCAGCAGCCAGCACAGGGGGGTCTACGAGCAGTACTTC
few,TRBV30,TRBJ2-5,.,CAWSEGAGTQYF,TGTGCCTGGAGCGAGGGTGCGGGGACCCAGTACTTC
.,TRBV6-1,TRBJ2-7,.,CASSEGEEYEQYF,TGTGCCAGCAGTGAAGGGGAGGAGTACGAGCAGTACTTC
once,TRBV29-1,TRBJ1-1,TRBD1,CSVGQGRNTEAFF,TGCAGCGTTGGACAGGGGAGGAACACTGAAGCTTTCTTT
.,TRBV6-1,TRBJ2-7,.,CASSEGTAIQGEQYF,TGTGCCAGCAGTGAAGGGACAGCTATCCAGGGCGAGCAGTACTTC
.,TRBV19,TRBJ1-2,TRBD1,CASSPGQGMNGYTF,TGTGCCAGTAGTCCAGGACAGGGGATGAATGGCTACACCTTC
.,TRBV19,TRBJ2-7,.,CASSMAYVPRAFLKPAYEQYF,TGTGCCAGTAGTATGGCATATGTACCCAGGGCCTTTTTGAAACCTGCCTACGAGCAGTACTTC
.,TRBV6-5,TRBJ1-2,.,CASKEAGVHWYGYTF,TGTGCCAGCAAGGAGGCGGGGGTCCACTGGTATGGCTACACCTTC
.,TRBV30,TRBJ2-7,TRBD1,CAWSSGQGVPYEQYF,TGTGCCTGGAGTTCGGGACAGGGGGTTCCCTACGAGCAGTACTTC
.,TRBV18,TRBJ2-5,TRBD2,CASSGLAVQETQYF,TGTGCCAGCTCAGGACTAGCGGTACAAGAGACCCAGTACTTC
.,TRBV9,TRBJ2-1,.,CASSVVGGKTYNEQFF,TGTGCCAGCAGCGTAGTCGGGGGAAAGACCTACAATGAGCAGTTCTTC
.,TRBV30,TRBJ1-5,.,CAWTYGDQQPQHF,TGTGCCTGGACTTACGGAGACCAACAGCCCCAGCATTTT
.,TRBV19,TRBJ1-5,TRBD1,CASSTRGQGFNQPQHF,TGTGCCAGCTCCACCCGGGGACAGGGTTTTAATCAGCCCCAGCATTTT
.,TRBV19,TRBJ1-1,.,CASSPQTGLSTEAFF,TGTGCCAGTAGTCCCCAGACAGGTCTCAGTACTGAAGCTTTCTTT
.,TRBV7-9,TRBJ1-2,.,CASSLAGTTNYGYTF,TGTGCCAGCAGCTTAGCCGGGACAACAAACTATGGCTACACCTTC